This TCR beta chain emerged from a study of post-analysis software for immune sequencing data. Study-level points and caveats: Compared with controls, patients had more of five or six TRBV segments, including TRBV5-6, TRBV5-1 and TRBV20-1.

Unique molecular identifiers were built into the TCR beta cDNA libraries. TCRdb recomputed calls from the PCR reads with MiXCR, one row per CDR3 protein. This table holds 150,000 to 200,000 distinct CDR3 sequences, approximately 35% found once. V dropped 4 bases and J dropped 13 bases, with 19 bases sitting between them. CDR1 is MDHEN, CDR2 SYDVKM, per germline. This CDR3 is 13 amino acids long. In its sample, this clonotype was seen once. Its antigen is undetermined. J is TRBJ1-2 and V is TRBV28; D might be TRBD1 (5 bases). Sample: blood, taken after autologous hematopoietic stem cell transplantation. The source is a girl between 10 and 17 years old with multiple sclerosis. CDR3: CASSSAIGDGGTF. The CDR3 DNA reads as TGTGCCAGCAGTTCGGCTATCGGGGATGGGGGCACCTTC.